This T cell receptor beta chain was sequenced during a study of blood T cell repertoires in COVID-19. TCRdb keeps only in-frame clones here, not all; method: immunoSEQ multiplex PCR. Of under 300,000 clones in the sample, roughly four fifths are singletons; the top ten hold around 3.5%. CDR1 LNHDA and CDR2 SQIVND come from the germline V gene (reference sequence). The CDR3 spans 14 residues. V lost 1 base, J lost 4 bases, and 10 bases lay in between. Input material: PBMCs or T cells enriched from blood (not recorded which). This TCR was recovered from a man aged 45-65 years who had recovered from COVID-19. The chain combines TRBV19 with TRBJ1-2; D uncertain. CDR3 loop: CASSIGHGFYGYTF. The CDR3 DNA is TGTGCCAGTAGTATAGGACACGGATTCTATGGCTACACCTTC.